A selection of T cell receptor delta chains follows, all from one sample in a study of gamma-delta chains in newborns, infants, children. TCRdb re-called the reads via CATT. This sample yields 8,500 to 10,000 delta-chain clones, of which 22% are seen a single time; 4% to 5.5% belongs to the top ten. What was sequenced was blood. The receptors shown here come from a child who was a newborn, infant or young child, either healthy, febrile or measles-vaccinated (not recorded which). The CDR3 runs from the conserved cysteine through the conserved F or W. A D gene is named only where the DNA matches it firmly. Clone size is shown for a subset of rows, as once, few, many or a class of expanded clone.

TRDD3 TRDJ1 TRDV2 large TGTGCCTGTGACGGACCACTGGGGGATACCCAGTACACCGATAAACTCATCTTT CACDGPLGDTQYTDKLIF
TRDD3 TRDJ1 TRDV2 - TGTGCCTGTGACACCGTCGGGTTACTGGGGGATATGACCGATAAACTCATCTTT CACDTVGLLGDMTDKLIF
TRDD3 TRDJ1 TRDV2 few TGTGCCTGTGACGCTTGGGGGAACCCAACCGATAAACTCATCTTT CACDAWGNPTDKLIF
- TRDJ1 TRDV2 - TGTGCCTGTGACACCGTGGGGGGTCTCACCGATAAACTCATCTTT CACDTVGGLTDKLIF
- TRDJ1 TRDV2 few TGTGCCTGTGACACCGTACTGGGCAGGACCGATAAACTCATCTTT CACDTVLGRTDKLIF
- TRDJ1 TRDV2 few TGTGCCTGTGACCCGGCCGGGGATGATAAACTCATCTTT CACDPAGDDKLIF
TRDD3 TRDJ1 TRDV2 few TGTGCCTGTGACTCCTTACTGGGGGATTCGTACACCGATAAACTCATCTTT CACDSLLGDSYTDKLIF
TRDD3 TRDJ1 TRDV2 - TGTGCCTGTGACTCCCTGCTGGGGGATACGGGGTCGGGGACCGATAAACTCATCTTT CACDSLLGDTGSGTDKLIF
- TRDJ2 TRDV2 large TGTGCCTGTGACACCGTTGGTCTGGGGATCGGGACAGCACAACTCTTCTTT CACDTVGLGIGTAQLFF
TRDD3 TRDJ1 TRDV2 few TGTGCCTGTGACCCAATACTGGGGGATACCCCCAGGAGAATAAGGACCGATAAACTCATCTTT CACDPILGDTPRRIRTDKLIF
- TRDJ1 TRDV2 large TGTGCCTGTGACACGCTGCCGTCCTACTCATCCGGGGATATCGATCCTCCACAGATCCCCTACACCGATAAACTCATCTTT CACDTLPSYSSGDIDPPQIPYTDKLIF
TRDD3 TRDJ3 TRDV1 few TGTGCTCTTGGGGAACTAACCCATACGGTTACAGTAACTGGGGGATACCCCCGACTCTCCTGGGACACCCGACAGATGTTTTTC CALGELTHTVTVTGGYPRLSWDTRQMFF
- TRDJ2 TRDV1 medium-sized TGTGCTCTTGGGGACCTATACGGGAGTTGGTACTGGGCAACAGCACAACTCTTCTTT CALGDLYGSWYWATAQLFF
- TRDJ1 TRDV2 few TGTGCCTGTGACACCGTACCATTACAGAAGGTTAACACCGATAAACTCATCTTT CACDTVPLQKVNTDKLIF
TRDD3 TRDJ1 TRDV2 - TGTGCCTGTGATCCCCTGGGGGATTCGATTAAAACCGATAAACTCATCTTT CACDPLGDSIKTDKLIF
TRDD3 TRDJ1 TRDV2 few TGCGCCTGTGACACCCTCTTACTGGGGGATACGGTGGACGATAAACTCATCTTT CACDTLLLGDTVDDKLIF
- TRDJ1 TRDV2 few TGTGCCTGTGACACCTGGGGATCCGATAAACTCATCTTT CACDTWGSDKLIF
- TRDJ1 TRDV1 - TGTGCTCTTGGGGAACTAACTCCTTACACCGATAAACTCATCTTT CALGELTPYTDKLIF
- TRDJ3 TRDV2 - TGTGCCTGTGACACCGTACTGGGTAGCTCCTGGGACACCCGACAGATGTTTTTC CACDTVLGSSWDTRQMFF
- TRDJ1 TRDV2 - TGTGCCTGTGACACTGTGGTACGGGATAAGAACACCGATAAACTCATCTTT CACDTVVRDKNTDKLIF
TRDD3 TRDJ1 TRDV1 - TGTGCTCTTGGGGAACGAACCGCGCGGGGGATATGGGGCACCGATAAACTCATCTTT CALGERTARGIWGTDKLIF
TRDD3 TRDJ3 TRDV2 medium-sized TGTGCCTGTGACACCGTACTGGGGAAGCGGGACACCCGACAGATGTTTTTC CACDTVLGKRDTRQMFF
TRDD3 TRDJ1 TRDV2 once TGTGCCTGTGACACTTTACTGGGGGAACGGATACTTTATCTGCACACCGATAAACTCATCTTT CACDTLLGERILYLHTDKLIF
TRDD3 TRDJ1 TRDV2 few TGTGCCTGTGATTCACTACTGGGGGATACGCAAAGGTACACCGATAAACTCATCTTT CACDSLLGDTQRYTDKLIF
- TRDJ1 TRDV2 - TGTGCCTGTGACACCATTCCTACTGGGGCAGGAATGGGGAAGGGGCGGACCGATAAACTCATCTTT CACDTIPTGAGMGKGRTDKLIF
- TRDJ1 TRDV2 - TGTGCCTGTGACACCTGGGGGACCGATAAACTCATCTTT CACDTWGTDKLIF
TRDD3 TRDJ1 TRDV2 - TGTGCCTGTGACACCTTAAGGGCGGCTGGGGGAGTAAACACCGATAAACTCATCTTT CACDTLRAAGGVNTDKLIF
TRDD3 TRDJ3 TRDV2 few TGTGCCTGTGACACCGTACTGGGGGCTCGGGACTCCTGGGACACCCGACAGGTGTTTTTC CACDTVLGARDSWDTRQVFF
TRDD3 TRDJ1 TRDV2 - TGTGCCTGTGACACTTACTTCCCTTCACTGGGGGATACGGGGACCGATAAACTCATCTTT CACDTYFPSLGDTGTDKLIF
TRDD3 TRDJ1 TRDV1 - TGTGCTCTTGGGGACCCCTTCCCCGTACTGGGGGTCCTCTTGTACACCGATAAACTCATCTTT CALGDPFPVLGVLLYTDKLIF
TRDD3 TRDJ1 TRDV2 medium-sized TGTGCCTGTGACCCACTTCTTAATACTGGGGGATCCGGTCAGTACACCGATAAACTCATCTTT CACDPLLNTGGSGQYTDKLIF
TRDD3 TRDJ1 TRDV2 few TGTGCCTGTGACACCATACTTATGGGGGATACGCGGGACACCGATAAACTCATCTTT CACDTILMGDTRDTDKLIF
- TRDJ3 TRDV2 - TGTGCCTGTGACCCCTTGACGGCAAGCTCCTGGGACACCCGACAGATGTTTTTC CACDPLTASSWDTRQMFF
TRDD3 TRDJ1 TRDV2 few TGTGCCTGTGACACCGTTGAGCTTGACGGGGGATCATGGGGGAAACTCATCTTT CACDTVELDGGSWGKLIF
TRDD3 TRDJ2 TRDV1 few TGTGCTCTTGGGGAACCCTCCCCCCCTGATCGTAGAGTCTACTGGGGGATTGGAGCACAACTCTTCTTT CALGEPSPPDRRVYWGIGAQLFF
TRDD3 TRDJ1 TRDV2 few TGTGCCTGTGACACCATCGGGGGATCCAAACTCATCTTT CACDTIGGSKLIF
- TRDJ1 TRDV2 - TGTGCCTGTGACACCGTACCCCTACGCGCCCTCTCTGGCTCCACTGTAGATAAAACCGATAAACTCATCTTT CACDTVPLRALSGSTVDKTDKLIF
TRDD3 TRDJ1 TRDV1 once TGTGCTCTTGGAGATCACCAATTGGGGGATAAAGGATTATCTCCCGATAAACTCATCTTT CALGDHQLGDKGLSPDKLIF
TRDD3 TRDJ1 TRDV2 - TGTGCCTGTGACTTACTGGGGGATACGGCGGGGTACACCGATAAACTCATCTTT CACDLLGDTAGYTDKLIF
- TRDJ1 TRDV2 - TGTGCCTGTGACCCTATTGCCCCTACCTCAAAACTCATCTTT CACDPIAPTSKLIF
TRDD3 TRDJ1 TRDV1 - TGTGCTATTGGGGAACTAATCCTACTAACCCCTACTGGGGGATACACGGAATACACCGATAAACTCATCTTT CAIGELILLTPTGGYTEYTDKLIF
TRDD3 TRDJ3 TRDV2 few TGTGCCTGTGACTTACTACTGGGGGATACGACCAGCTCCTGGGACACCCGACAGATGTTTTTC CACDLLLGDTTSSWDTRQMFF
TRDD3 TRDJ3 TRDV2 few TGTGCCTGTGACACCTGGGGGAGGAACTCCTGGGACACCCGACAGATGTTTTTC CACDTWGRNSWDTRQMFF
- TRDJ1 TRDV3 - TGTGCCTTTAGTACCCATCCGCAAGATGGGGGTAGATACACCGATAAACTCATCTTT CAFSTHPQDGGRYTDKLIF
TRDD3 TRDJ3 TRDV2 - TGTGCCTGTGACCCAATACTGGGGGATTCGAGCTCCTGGGACACCCGACAGATGTTTTTC CACDPILGDSSSWDTRQMFF
TRDD3 TRDJ1 TRDV2 - TGTGCCTGTGACACTTCACCTCAACCCTTACTGGGGGATACAATCTCCTCACTCATCTTT CACDTSPQPLLGDTISSLIF
- TRDJ1 TRDV2 - TGTGCCTGTGACACCCTCACCGCCACCGATAAACTCATCTTT CACDTLTATDKLIF
TRDD3 TRDJ1 TRDV2 few TGTGCCTGTGACTCCGTACTGGGGGATAAAGGATCTCCCGATAAACTCATCTTT CACDSVLGDKGSPDKLIF
TRDD3 TRDJ1 TRDV2 few TGTGCCTGTGACACCGTAACTGGCACAGTGGGGGATACGAACGATAAACTCATCTTT CACDTVTGTVGDTNDKLIF
TRDD3 TRDJ1 TRDV2 - TGTGCTTGTGACACCCTTTTGGGGGATACCGATAAACTCATCTTT CACDTLLGDTDKLIF
TRDD3 TRDJ1 TRDV1 - TGTGCTCTTGGGGAGCCACCGTTCTATTCCTACCAAATCGCGACTGGGGGAAAGTACACCGATAAACTCATCTTT CALGEPPFYSYQIATGGKYTDKLIF
TRDD2 TRDJ1 TRDV1 few TGTGCTCTTGGGGAACGAACGCCCTTCCTACGGGGGTCGTACACCGATAAACTCATCTTT CALGERTPFLRGSYTDKLIF
- TRDJ1 TRDV1 few TGTGCTCTTGAAGGACCCCCAACCAAACCACTCATCTTT CALEGPPTKPLIF
TRDD3 TRDJ1 TRDV2 - TGTGCCTGTGACACTGTCTCCAGTGGGGGATATCCCTCGTGGACCGATAAACTCATCTTT CACDTVSSGGYPSWTDKLIF
TRDD3 TRDJ3 TRDV2 few TGTGCCTGTGACACCGTACTGGGGGATTCGAGCTCCTGGGACACCCGACAGATGTTTTTC CACDTVLGDSSSWDTRQMFF
TRDD3 TRDJ1 TRDV2 - TGTGCCAGTGACATACTCAACTCTCGGTACTGGGGGCCCGAATTGTACACCGATAAACTCATCTTT CASDILNSRYWGPELYTDKLIF
TRDD3 TRDJ1 TRDV2 - TGTGCCTGTGACACCGTGACTGGGGGTCAACGAGAGTACGATAAACTCATCTTT CACDTVTGGQREYDKLIF